The 19 T cell receptor beta chains below were found in one sample sequenced in a study of T cells in Graves' hyperthyroidism and ophthalmopathy. TCR beta CDR3 regions were amplified from RNA. During a first-round RT-PCR of the TCR CDR3, the HTBI primer set was used. TCRdb re-called the multiplex PCR reads with MiXCR, one entry per CDR3 protein. The data hold under 350,000 distinct CDR3 sequences, with about 13% observed a single time. Sequenced sample: blood. Receptors were obtained from a woman aged 35 to 49 with Graves' hyperthyroidism.

This CDR3 reads CSASDRGRSNQPQHF. In DNA form, the CDR3 reads TGCAGTGCTTCCGACAGGGGCCGTTCTAATCAGCCCCAGCATTTT. The rearrangement joins TRBV20-1 to TRBJ1-5, with 8 positions matching TRBD1. V was pared by 5 bases and J by 4 bases, with 10 bases of the junction left unmatched. Looked up from germline, CDR1 is DFQATT and CDR2 is SNEGSKA (reference sequence). The CDR3 has 15 amino acids.

This clonotype was observed at least ten times. The chain uses TRBV28 and TRBJ1-4; D ambiguous. The length of the CDR3 is 14 residues. V dropped 1 base and J dropped 8 bases, with 11 bases sitting between them. CDR1 is MDHEN and CDR2 is SYDVKM in the germline V gene. CDR3 bases: TGTGCCAGCAGTTTATTTCAGGATGACGAAAAACTGTTTTTT. Its translation: CASSLFQDDEKLFF.

This clonotype came up many times. This chain uses TRBV12-3 or TRBV12-4 with TRBJ2-1; TRBD2 agrees at 9 bases. The junction had 5 bases not matched to a gene; V was cut back by 5 bases and J by 3 bases. This CDR3 has 15 amino acids. For the CDR3, the DNA is TGTGCCAGCAGTCCTGGACTAGCGAACTACAATGAGCAGTTCTTC. Protein product: CASSPGLANYNEQFF.

This clonotype was observed at least ten times. The CDR3 DNA reads TGTGCCAGCAGCAAGAGCTCCTACGAGCAGTACTTC. The encoded protein is CASSKSSYEQYF. The gene calls are TRBV7-2 and TRBJ2-7; unclear D gene. The CDR3 sequence is 12 residues long. V was cut by 5 bases and J by 0 bases, with 5 bases left in between. Per the germline V gene, CDR1 is SGHTA and CDR2 is FQGNSA.

The CDR3 reads CASSQVRLAGGPSGELFF. In nucleotides, the CDR3 is TGTGCCAGCAGCCAAGTAAGACTAGCGGGAGGACCATCCGGGGAGCTGTTTTTT. The chain joins TRBV4-2 to TRBJ2-2; 13 bases line up with TRBD2. The CDR3 has 18 amino acids. V lost 1 base to trimming and J lost 6 bases; unmatched junction nucleotides: 8. Germline V gives CDR1 LGHNA, CDR2 YNFKEQ.

This clonotype occurred a few times. The gene calls are TRBV10-3 and TRBJ2-5; D is uncertain. The V and J ends lost 2 bases and 5 bases respectively, with 6 bases between them. The CDR3 is 12 amino acids. The germline gives CDR1 ENHRY, CDR2 SYGVKD. CDR3 DNA sequence: TGTGCCATCAGTGAGGTTCAGGAGACCCAGTACTTC. Translated, it gives CAISEVQETQYF.

This clonotype was seen many times. The chain links TRBV28 to TRBJ1-2; no firm D call. This CDR3 is 13 amino acids long. The germline gives CDR1 MDHEN, CDR2 SYDVKM. V gave up 3 bases and J gave up 5 bases, with 10 bases separating them. In DNA, the CDR3 is TGTGCCAGCAGTTTTCCAGCGACGTATGGCTACACCTTC. Translated: CASSFPATYGYTF.

This clonotype was detected once. The genes are TRBV11-3 and TRBJ2-3; 16 nucleotides line up with TRBD2. Germline CDR1 SGHNT, CDR2 YENEEA. The CDR3 sequence is 19 residues long. The junction had 11 bases not matched to a gene; V was cut back by 4 bases and J by 4 bases. CDR3 region: CASSSGLAGGPMRADTQYF. In DNA form, the CDR3 reads TGTGCCAGCAGCTCGGGACTAGCGGGAGGGCCGATGCGAGCAGATACGCAGTATTTT. Variable domain in full (rest from reference TRBV11-3 and TRBJ2-3): EAGVVQSPRYKIIEKKQPVAFWCNPISGHNTLYWYLQNLGQGPELLIRYENEEAVDDSQLPKDRFSAERLKGVDSTLKIQPAELGDSAVYLCASSSGLAGGPMRADTQYFGPGTRLTVL.

At least ten counts were recorded for this clonotype. The V call is TRBV28, the J call TRBJ1-3; D is uncertain. Germline CDR1 MDHEN, CDR2 SYDVKM. V dropped 7 bases and J dropped 3 bases, with 7 bases sitting between them. This CDR3 is built from 12 residues. The CDR3 nucleotides are TGTGCCAGCATCAACGATGGAAACACCATATATTTT. It specifies CASINDGNTIYF.

There are many counts of this clonotype. The rearrangement uses TRBV5-1 and TRBJ1-6, with D unclear. Trimming pared 4 bases from V and 4 bases from J, leaving 6 bases between. The CDR3 sequence is 13 residues long. Per germline, CDR1 SGHRS and CDR2 YFSETQ. The CDR3, as DNA: TGCGCCAGCAGCCGGAATTATAATTCACCCCTCCACTTT. This encodes CASSRNYNSPLHF.

A few counts support this clonotype. CDR3 in DNA: TGTGCCACCCAGGGGGTCACCTACGAGCAGTACTTC. It is translated as CATQGVTYEQYF. The rearrangement uses TRBV6-1 and TRBJ2-7; TRBD1 aligns across 7 bases. V lost 10 bases to trimming and J lost 2 bases; unmatched junction nucleotides: 5. The CDR3 sequence is 12 residues long. CDR1 MNHNS and CDR2 SASEGT come from the germline V gene.

This clonotype was seen only a few times. This chain links TRBV7-2 with TRBJ2-1; D gene uncertain. V lost 0 bases to trimming and J lost 10 bases, with 10 bases between them. CDR1 SGHTA and CDR2 FQGNSA come from the germline V gene. The CDR3 covers 13 residues. The CDR3 nucleotides are TGTGCCAGCAGCTTAGCGGTGCGGCGGGAGCAGTTCTTC. Translation: CASSLAVRREQFF.

This clonotype occurred a few times. V is TRBV3-1 and J is TRBJ1-5; possibly TRBD1 for D (6 bases). V lost 6 bases and J 7 bases, leaving 16 bases between the germline ends. Germline CDR1 LGHDT, CDR2 YNNKEL (reference sequence). The CDR3 contains 14 residues. This CDR3 reads CASSSRGMSQPQHF. The CDR3 region has the DNA TGTGCCAGCAGTTCCAGGGGAATGAGCCAGCCCCAGCATTTT.

This clonotype was seen repeatedly, ten times or more. In DNA, the CDR3 is TGCAGTGCGCGGACAGGGACAGCTAACTATGGCTACACCTTC. It specifies CSARTGTANYGYTF. This chain uses TRBV20-1 with TRBJ1-2; TRBD1 aligns across 8 bases. CDR3 length: 14 residues. Germline V CDR1 and CDR2: DFQATT, SNEGSKA (reference sequence). Unmatched junction bases numbered 6, after V lost 6 bases and J lost 0 bases.

The V call is TRBV19, the J call TRBJ1-1; a possible D gene is TRBD1 (5 bases). With 6 bases removed from V and 1 base from J, the gap between germline ends came to 15 bases. This CDR3 is 15 amino acids long. The germline V gene encodes CDR1 LNHDA and CDR2 SQIVND (reference sequence). The CDR3 bases are TGTGCCAGTAGAAGGGGCACAGCGGGGAACACTGAAGCTTTCTTT. It translates to CASRRGTAGNTEAFF.

In its sample, this clonotype was seen many times. The chain uses TRBV5-1 and TRBJ1-1; perhaps TRBD1 as D (5 bases). The length of the CDR3 is 16 residues. Germline values: CDR1 SGHRS, CDR2 YFSETQ. V was shortened by 3 bases and J by 0 bases, with 15 bases between the two germline ends. DNA of the CDR3: TGCGCCAGCAGCTCTTCCGGGACGGCAATGAACACTGAAGCTTTCTTT. Translating gives CASSSSGTAMNTEAFF.

Ten or more counts support this clonotype. This chain joins TRBV2 and TRBJ1-2; 8 bases are a match to TRBD1. Unmatched junction bases numbered 7, after V lost 6 bases and J lost 4 bases. Germline-derived CDR1 and CDR2 are SNHLY and FYNNEI. This CDR3 contains 14 residues. CDR3 sequence reads: CASSQTGVAYGYTF. As DNA, the CDR3 is TGTGCCAGCAGCCAGACAGGGGTTGCCTATGGCTACACCTTC.

This clonotype showed up many times. A read error may account for a junction end that differs from germline. The chain combines TRBV20-1 with TRBJ1-5; maybe TRBD1 (6 bases). This CDR3 region has 15 residues. CDR1 is DFQATT, CDR2 SNEGSKA, per germline (reference sequence). The chain's CDR3 is CSARVGRGGNQPQHF. The CDR3 DNA reads TGCAGTGCTAGAGTCGGCAGGGGTGGCAATCAGCCCCAACATTTT.

This clonotype has ten or more counts. The chain couples TRBV28 to TRBJ2-1, with 9 bases fitting TRBD1. In germline, CDR1 is MDHEN, CDR2 SYDVKM. The CDR3 totals 20 residues. V dropped 2 bases and J dropped 5; count of bases not matched to a gene: 19. The CDR3 reads CASSLSVGTGMAGRHNEQFF. The CDR3 DNA reads as TGTGCCAGCAGTTTAAGTGTAGGGACAGGGATGGCGGGAAGGCACAATGAGCAGTTCTTC. The variable domain in full, with the rest retrieved from reference TRBV28 and TRBJ2-1, is DVKVTQSSRYLVKRTGEKVFLECVQDMDHENMFWYRQDPGLGLRLIYFSYDVKMKEKGDIPEGYSVSREKKERFSLILESASTNQTSMYLCASSLSVGTGMAGRHNEQFFGPGTRLTVL.